Each of the 18 T cell receptor beta chains below was sequenced from the same sample in a study of T cells in Graves' hyperthyroidism and ophthalmopathy. Authors of the study amplified TCR beta CDR3 regions from RNA transcripts. First-round RT-PCR targeting the TCR CDR3 was performed with the HTBI primer set. One entry per CDR3 protein results from TCRdb running MiXCR on the multiplex PCR reads. The data show a few hundred thousand distinct CDR3 sequences, less than 25% seen once. The specimen was blood. The receptors stem from a man younger than 35 with Graves' hyperthyroidism.

This clonotype has ten or more counts. The CDR3 DNA reads as TGTGCCAGCAGTTTAGTACCGCTCCGGGAGCTGTTTTTT. It is translated as CASSLVPLRELFF. The chain joins TRBV12-3 or TRBV12-4 to TRBJ2-2; D is unresolved. The V end lost 1 base, the J end lost 9 bases, and 9 bases lay between the germline ends. The CDR3 totals 13 residues.

This clonotype was picked up a small number of times. The CDR3 loop reads CASSASTQGNYGYTF. CDR3 coding DNA: TGCGCCAGCAGCGCCTCCACTCAGGGGAACTATGGCTACACCTTC. This rearrangement joins TRBV5-1 to TRBJ1-2; D is possibly TRBD1 (6 bases). Deletions cut 4 bases from V and 2 bases from J, with 15 bases between. Germline V gives CDR1 SGHRS, CDR2 YFSETQ. The CDR3 is 15 residues long.

This clonotype was observed at least ten times. J is TRBJ2-7 and V is TRBV6-1, with unresolved D. Germline-derived CDR1 and CDR2 are MNHNS and SASEGT. Trimming removed 4 bases at V and 3 bases at J, with 4 bases between. This CDR3 is 11 amino acids long. The CDR3 region is CASSVGYEQYF. The CDR3 DNA reads as TGTGCCAGCAGTGTTGGCTACGAGCAGTACTTC.

This chain connects TRBV6-2 or TRBV6-3 to TRBJ2-2; D gene ambiguous. CDR1 is MNHEY, CDR2 SVGEGT, per germline. The CDR3 sequence is 12 residues long. Trimming took 5 bases from V and 7 from J, leaving 8 bases between them. The CDR3 is CASSNYGGELFF. As DNA, the CDR3 is TGTGCCAGCAGTAACTATGGCGGGGAGCTGTTTTTT.

The chain has TRBV11-2 and TRBJ2-6; a possible D gene is TRBD2 (6 bases). Germline values: CDR1 SGHAT, CDR2 FQNNGV. The CDR3 covers 17 residues. Trimming pared 4 bases from V and 0 bases from J, leaving 13 bases between. CDR3 region: CASSSWDSLSGANVLTF. CDR3 DNA: TGTGCCAGCAGCTCCTGGGACTCCCTCTCTGGGGCCAACGTCCTGACTTTC.

The chain recombines TRBV12-3 or TRBV12-4 with TRBJ1-1, with D perhaps matching TRBD1 (6 bases). V was clipped by 5 bases and J by 7 bases, with 14 bases between them. CDR3 length: 13 amino acids. CDR3 sequence reads: CASSISQGFEAFF. The CDR3 nucleotides are TGTGCCAGCAGTATATCCCAGGGGTTTGAAGCTTTCTTT.

This clonotype was counted ten times or more. The V gene is TRBV6-1, the J gene TRBJ2-5; TRBD2 agrees at 7 bases. This CDR3 is 14 amino acids long. Germline V gene lookup returns CDR1 MNHNS and CDR2 SASEGT. J gave up 2 bases and V 5 bases, and 5 bases lay outside the gene matches. The CDR3 bases are TGTGCCAGCAGTCCCGGGACTATTCAAGAGACCCAGTACTTC. Translation: CASSPGTIQETQYF.

The chain is built from TRBV6-1 and TRBJ2-1, with 9 bases that match TRBD2. Germline assignment: CDR1 MNHNS and CDR2 SASEGT. CDR3 length equals 17 residues. Unmatched junction bases numbered 14, after V lost 6 bases and J lost 5 bases. The CDR3 protein is CASRPNVAGDLHNEQFF. In DNA, the CDR3 is TGTGCCAGCAGACCCAACGTAGCGGGGGACCTCCACAATGAGCAGTTCTTC.

This clonotype was observed a few times. The chain carries TRBV2 and TRBJ1-6; no reliable D call. From germline, CDR1 is SNHLY and CDR2 FYNNEI. V was trimmed by 6 bases and J by 9 bases, leaving 15 bases between them. The CDR3 covers 14 residues. The CDR3 protein is CASRGGIRASPLHF. In DNA, the CDR3 is TGTGCCAGCAGGGGAGGGATTCGTGCTTCACCCCTCCACTTT.

The chain has TRBV7-8 and TRBJ2-5; D gene unclear. V shed 2 bases and J shed 8 bases, with 9 bases lying between them. The CDR3 runs 12 residues. The germline V gene has CDR1 SGHVS and CDR2 FQNEAQ. CDR3 sequence reads: CASSLPGSTQYF. The CDR3 DNA is TGTGCCAGCAGCTTACCCGGCTCAACCCAGTACTTC.

The chain couples TRBV19 to TRBJ1-1, with TRBD1 as a possible D gene (5 bases). Between the trimmed V and J ends, which lost 5 bases and 8 bases, there was a span of 18 bases. The CDR3 runs to 14 residues. Germline loops: CDR1 LNHDA, CDR2 SQIVND (reference sequence). The CDR3 region is CASSLNPWDGEAFF. DNA of the CDR3: TGTGCCAGTAGTCTAAATCCCTGGGACGGAGAAGCTTTCTTT.

V and J are TRBV28 and TRBJ2-2; no firm D call. Germline lookup yields CDR1 MDHEN and CDR2 SYDVKM. This CDR3 contains 14 residues. The V and J ends lost 5 bases and 6 bases respectively, with 13 bases between them. CDR3 sequence: CASSSRLSPGELFF. The CDR3 DNA reads TGTGCCAGCAGTAGCCGTCTCTCCCCCGGGGAGCTGTTTTTT. The complete variable domain, with remaining parts taken from reference TRBV28 and TRBJ2-2, reads DVKVTQSSRYLVKRTGEKVFLECVQDMDHENMFWYRQDPGLGLRLIYFSYDVKMKEKGDIPEGYSVSREKKERFSLILESASTNQTSMYLCASSSRLSPGELFFGEGSRLTVL.

V usage is TRBV19 and J usage is TRBJ1-1; TRBD1 might be the D (5 bases). This CDR3 has 13 residues. V lost 10 bases and J lost 0, with 12 bases in between. Germline-derived CDR1 and CDR2 are LNHDA and SQIVND (reference sequence). The CDR3 DNA is TGTGCCACCCGGCAGGGTATGAACACTGAAGCTTTCTTT. Its protein is CATRQGMNTEAFF. Full variable domain (missing parts from reference TRBV19 and TRBJ1-1): DGGITQSPKYLFRKEGQNVTLSCEQNLNHDAMYWYRQDPGQGLRLIYYSQIVNDFQKGDIAEGYSVSREKKESFPLTVTSAQKNPTAFYLCATRQGMNTEAFFGQGTRLTVV.

This clonotype was picked up a small number of times. The V call is TRBV3-1, the J call TRBJ1-5; tentative D call: TRBD1 (6 bases). V gave up 1 base and J gave up 7 bases, with 11 bases separating them. The germline CDR1 and CDR2 sequences are LGHDT and YNNKEL (reference sequence). The CDR3 runs to 14 residues. Written as DNA, the CDR3 is TGTGCCAGCAGCCAAGGACAGGCCGGCCAGCCCCAGCATTTT. Encoded protein: CASSQGQAGQPQHF.

V and J are TRBV30 and TRBJ1-5; D is perhaps TRBD1 (6 bases). The germline V gene encodes CDR1 GTSNPN and CDR2 SVGIG (reference sequence). The CDR3 is 12 amino acids. Trimming took off 3 bases at V and 9 bases at J, with 12 bases between the two ends. The CDR3 spells CAWSLQGGPQHF. The CDR3 DNA follows: TGTGCCTGGAGCCTACAGGGTGGGCCCCAGCATTTT.

This clonotype has at least ten counts. J is TRBJ1-2 and V is TRBV30; 10 bases are a match to TRBD1. Germline-derived CDR1 and CDR2 are GTSNPN and SVGIG (reference sequence). V was pared by 0 bases and J by 7 bases, with 8 bases of the junction left unmatched. CDR3 length: 15 amino acids. Here the CDR3 reads CAWSVQGQGLFGYTF. The CDR3 DNA reads TGTGCCTGGAGTGTACAGGGACAGGGGCTCTTTGGCTACACCTTC.

Turning to this clonotype: A much bigger clone sits one base away, suggesting this may be a read error. The genes are TRBV19 and TRBJ2-7; D possibly corresponds to TRBD1 (6 bases). V was trimmed by 3 bases and J by 3 bases, leaving 12 bases between them. The CDR3 runs to 14 residues. Germline loops: CDR1 LNHDA, CDR2 SQIVND (reference sequence). The CDR3 DNA follows: TGTGCCAGTAGTATTGAGACAGGTAACTACGAGCAGTACGTC. Its translation is CASSIETGNYEQYV.

On this clonotype itself: A much bigger clone sits one base away, suggesting this may be a read error. The V gene is TRBV10-2, the J gene TRBJ2-2, with D uncertain. V was trimmed by 5 bases and J by 4 bases, leaving 8 bases between them. The germline V gene encodes CDR1 WSHSY and CDR2 SAAADI. This CDR3 is 13 amino acids long. CDR3 region: CASSLATTGELFF. The CDR3, as DNA: TGCGCCAGCAGTTTGGCAACCACCGGGGAGCTGTTTTTT.